The TCR beta chain described here comes from a study of cytomegalovirus exposure and HLA in healthy donors. For the study at large: One earlier analysis, a look at about 179 million T cells, found some 100 million unique TCR beta sequences.

V lost 8 bases, J lost 0 bases, and 11 bases lay in between. This CDR3 is 14 amino acids long. Germline loops: CDR1 SNHLY, CDR2 FYNNEI. Study outcomes and limitations: There were some V segments, including TRBV6-2 and TRBV6-3, excluded as indistinguishable. Follow-up analysis found HLA locus-dependent TCR association rates, highest for DRB1 and lowest for HLA-C.

Concerning this clone: Its antigen is as yet unknown.

13 Jbeta primers and 60 Vbeta primers were used for the PCR. Clones were sequenced by immunoSEQ multiplex PCR, and TCRdb holds only the in-frame ones, with some missing. The sample holds roughly 86,000 clones, about three quarters seen once. V usage is TRBV2 and J usage is TRBJ1-3; D is perhaps TRBD1 (6 bases). Sequencing was carried out using PBMCs. The TCR originated in a female donor in good health and CMV-seronegative. CDR3 sequence: CASRDRSSGNTIYF. The DNA for the CDR3 is TGTGCCAGCCGAGACAGGAGCTCTGGAAACACCATATATTTT. Filled out from reference TRBV2 and TRBJ1-3, the complete variable domain reads EPEVTQTPSHQVTQMGQEVILRCVPISNHLYFYWYRQILGQKVEFLVSFYNNEISEKSEIFDDQFSVERPDGSNFTLKIRSTKLEDSAMYFCASRDRSSGNTIYFGEGSWLTVV.